This TCR beta chain derives from a study of cytomegalovirus exposure and HLA in healthy donors. The CDR3 has 16 residues. V was clipped by 1 base and J by 7 bases; unmatched bases: 2. Germline V gives CDR1 MGHRA, CDR2 YSYEKL. Turning to this clone: Its antigen remains unidentified.

PCR amplification relied on 60 Vbeta primers (plus 13 Jbeta primers). TCRdb keeps only in-frame clones here, not all; method: immunoSEQ multiplex PCR. The sample yields under 130,000 clones, around 76% seen once. Study-wide results and caveats: Cytomegalovirus-associated status was assigned to about 160 TCR beta chains. An Asian-associated ancestry cluster reportedly showed fewer N-insertions than the roughly 600-donor mean in a later analysis.

V and J are TRBV4-1 and TRBJ2-2; 14 bases line up with TRBD2. The sequencing sample was made of PBMCs. The sequence was collected from a man in his forties in good health and CMV-seropositive. The CDR3 sequence is CASSQGLAGGVGELFF. CDR3 in DNA: TGCGCCAGCAGCCAAGGACTAGCGGGAGGGGTCGGGGAGCTGTTTTTT.